The 28 T cell receptor beta chains presented below share a single source sample, sequenced in a study of immune characterization of retroperitoneal liposarcoma. TCRdb re-called the PCR reads with MiXCR, one entry per CDR3 protein. This sample carries roughly 9,700 distinct CDR3 sequences, about a quarter of them seen once, and the ten largest clones take 8.5%. The sample comprised tumor tissue. Receptor source: a female donor with retroperitoneal liposarcoma.

As concerns this clonotype: A junction end diverges from the germline sequence, so it may reflect a read error. The V and J genes are TRBV7-6 and TRBJ2-1; D could derive from TRBD1 or TRBD2 (5 bases each). Germline values: CDR1 SGHVS, CDR2 FNYEAQ. The CDR3 runs 14 residues. DNA for the CDR3: TGTGCCAGCAGCTTAGAGGTGGTTCGAGCGGAACAGGTCTTC. It encodes CASSLEVVRAEQVF. Looking up the rest from reference TRBV7-6 and TRBJ2-1 gives the full variable domain: GAGVSQSPRYKVTKRGQDVALRCDPISGHVSLYWYRQALGQGPEFLTYFNYEAQQDKSGLPNDRFSAERPEGSISTLTIQRTEQRDSAMYRCASSLEVVRAEQVFGPGTRLTVL.

The genes are TRBV11-2 and TRBJ2-4; possible D gene TRBD2, 5 bases. Germline lookup yields CDR1 SGHAT and CDR2 FQNNGV. The CDR3 has 13 residues. V was cut by 0 bases and J by 13 bases, with 13 bases left in between. CDR3 nucleotides: TGTGCCAGCAGCTTAGATCGGACTCGTGAGCAGTACTTC. It yields the protein CASSLDRTREQYF.

This clonotype has just a few counts. V is TRBV7-2 and J is TRBJ2-1; 7 bases are a match to TRBD2. The V segment lost 5 bases and the J segment 10 bases; nucleotides outside the gene matches: 14. The CDR3 runs to 15 residues. Germline V gives CDR1 SGHTA, CDR2 FQGNSA. Here the CDR3 DNA reads TGTGCCAGCAGCATTACTAGCGCGGCGTCCTACGAGCAGTTCTTC. Amino acids: CASSITSAASYEQFF.

The chain joins TRBV6-1 to TRBJ2-2; no clear D. The CDR3 spans 14 residues. Germline values: CDR1 MNHNS, CDR2 SASEGT. Trimming took 6 bases from V and 5 from J, leaving 13 bases between them. CDR3 sequence (DNA): TGTGCCAGCAGCCCCGGGTCTCGAACCGGGGAGCTGTTTTTT. This sequence encodes CASSPGSRTGELFF.

This clonotype has just a few counts. CDR3 bases: TGTGCCAGCAGTTACAGTAGCAGGGGCTCGGATAATTCACCCCTCCACTTT. It yields the protein CASSYSSRGSDNSPLHF. The chain has TRBV6-6 and TRBJ1-6, with D possibly matching TRBD1 (6 bases). The CDR3 is 17 residues long. Between the trimmed V and J ends, which lost 2 bases and 5 bases, there was a span of 16 bases. Germline CDR1 MNHNY, CDR2 SVGAGI (reference sequence).

This clonotype counts as medium-sized (0.01 to 0.1%). This chain connects TRBV7-8 to TRBJ2-5; 8 bases agree with TRBD2. The CDR3 spans 18 residues. V lost 5 bases and J lost 0; bases outside the gene matches: 14. The germline V gene has CDR1 SGHVS and CDR2 FQNEAQ. The CDR3 sequence is CASSANRRGAQYQETQYF. CDR3 bases: TGTGCCAGCAGCGCAAATAGGCGGGGGGCCCAGTACCAAGAGACCCAGTACTTC.

This sequence joins TRBV6-4 and TRBJ2-1; 11 positions agree with TRBD2. After removal of 0 bases from V and 6 bases from J, the junction contained 1 base not matched to a gene. Germline V lookup: CDR1 MRHNA, CDR2 SNTAGT. The CDR3 length is 15 residues. The CDR3 protein is CASSDSSGGANEQFF. The CDR3 DNA is TGTGCCAGCAGTGACTCTAGCGGGGGGGCCAATGAGCAGTTCTTC.

By its share, this clonotype is medium-sized (0.01 to 0.1%). The chain has TRBV7-9 and TRBJ2-1; TRBD2 matches 9 bases. The CDR3 consists of 15 residues. CDR1 and CDR2 from the germline V gene are SEHNR and FQNEAQ (reference sequence). V was clipped by 4 bases and J by 4 bases; unmatched bases: 5. The CDR3 nucleotides are TGTGCCAGCAGCTCTTTAGCGGGGGTATACAATGAGCAGTTCTTC. It translates to CASSSLAGVYNEQFF.

This clonotype was seen at least ten times. This rearrangement joins TRBV6-1 to TRBJ2-1; D is undetermined. Trimming removed 4 bases from V and 10 bases from J, with 14 bases in between. The CDR3 is made up of 13 amino acids. Germline V gene data show CDR1 as MNHNS and CDR2 as SASEGT. The CDR3: CASSVSSGYEQFF. CDR3 bases: TGTGCCAGCAGTGTCTCTTCAGGCTACGAGCAGTTCTTC.

The chain links TRBV4-1 to TRBJ2-5, with D perhaps matching TRBD1 or TRBD2 (5 bases each). The end of the DNA fits TRBJ2-7 better, so the J call may be wrong. CDR3 size: 17 residues. CDR1 and CDR2 (germline): MGHRA, YSYEKL. The DNA of the CDR3 is TGCGCCAGCAGCGGTCATCATCCGGGGCACATGGACTACGAGCAGTACTTC. Translation: CASSGHHPGHMDYEQYF.

By frequency in the sample, this clonotype is medium-sized. This rearrangement joins TRBV6-6 to TRBJ2-1; TRBD2 matches 11 bases. The end of the DNA fits TRBJ2-7 better, so the J call may be wrong. CDR3 size: 15 residues. CDR1 and CDR2 from the germline V gene are MNHNY and SVGAGI (reference sequence). The DNA for the CDR3 is TGTGCCAGCAGTTACTTGGGACTAGCGGATTACGAGCAGTACTTC. This translates into CASSYLGLADYEQYF.

The chain combines TRBV10-3 with TRBJ2-1; possible D gene TRBD1, 5 bases. The V and J ends lost 4 bases and 10 bases respectively, with 20 bases between them. The CDR3 totals 15 residues. Germline V gene data show CDR1 as ENHRY and CDR2 as SYGVKD. Here the CDR3 reads CAISVLRQGTYEQFF. CDR3 DNA sequence: TGTGCCATCAGTGTATTAAGGCAGGGCACCTACGAGCAGTTCTTC.

V gene TRBV11-2 combines with J gene TRBJ1-3, with D unresolved. The CDR3 totals 13 residues. V lost 2 bases and J 4 bases, leaving 6 bases between the germline ends. CDR1 and CDR2 (germline): SGHAT, FQNNGV. This CDR3 is CASSLSRGNTIYF. The CDR3 bases are TGTGCCAGCAGCTTAAGTAGAGGAAACACCATATATTTT.

This clonotype showed up many times. One end of the junction varies from germline; a read error may be responsible. The rearrangement uses TRBV7-7 and TRBJ2-1; tentative D call: TRBD1 (5 bases). The CDR3 length is 13 residues. The V gene's germline CDR1 is SSHAT and CDR2 FNYEAQ (reference sequence). The CDR3 protein is CASSLDGQETQFF. The CDR3 bases are TGTGCTAGCAGTCTGGACGGACAAGAGACCCAGTTCTTC.

Concerning this clonotype: The junction and the germline gene differ at one end; a read error may be behind it. This chain connects TRBV6-1 to TRBJ2-3, with 10 bases matching TRBD2. The CDR3 is made up of 12 amino acids. Germline V lookup: CDR1 MNHNS, CDR2 SASEGT. CDR3 sequence (DNA): TGTGCCAGCGAGCGGGAGGGGTACGAGAAGTACTTT. It encodes CASEREGYEKYF.

This clonotype is classed as medium-sized (0.01 to 0.1%). The chain is built from TRBV6-1 and TRBJ2-7, with 9 positions matching TRBD1. The CDR3 consists of 15 residues. Germline V lookup: CDR1 MNHNS, CDR2 SASEGT. Unmatched junction bases numbered 6, after V lost 6 bases and J lost 0 bases. The CDR3: CASRRDRESSYEQYF. CDR3 sequence (DNA): TGTGCCAGCAGGAGGGACAGGGAGAGCTCCTACGAGCAGTACTTC.

This clonotype has only a few counts. As DNA, the CDR3 is TGTGCCAGCAGACCAAGCGGGAGGGGCTCCTACGAGCAGTACTTC. This codes for CASRPSGRGSYEQYF. V gene TRBV6-1 combines with J gene TRBJ2-1; 10 positions match TRBD2. Matching the DNA end better, TRBJ2-7 makes the J call doubtful. The length of the CDR3 is 15 residues. The germline gives CDR1 MNHNS, CDR2 SASEGT.

This clonotype is labeled as medium-sized. The chain couples TRBV6-1 to TRBJ2-1, with unresolved D. The J call may not be correct, given that the DNA end is closer to TRBJ2-7. The CDR3 totals 14 residues. From germline, CDR1 is MNHNS and CDR2 SASEGT. The CDR3 DNA is TGTGCCAACTCAAGGGCTAAGGCCTACAATGAGCAGTACTTC. Translation: CANSRAKAYNEQYF.

This clonotype was seen repeatedly, ten times or more. The J gene is TRBJ2-3, the V gene TRBV7-3; no clear D gene. The CDR3 contains 12 residues. Between the trimmed V and J ends, which lost 2 bases and 5 bases, there was a span of 5 bases. Looked up from germline, CDR1 is SGHTA and CDR2 is FQGTGA. The CDR3 protein is CASSLGVDTQYF. For the CDR3, the DNA is TGTGCCAGCAGCTTAGGGGTAGATACGCAGTATTTT. The full variable domain, completed using reference TRBV7-3 and TRBJ2-3, is GAGVSQTPSNKVTEKGKYVELRCDPISGHTALYWYRQSLGQGPEFLIYFQGTGAADDSGLPNDRFFAVRPEGSVSTLKIQRTERGDSAVYLCASSLGVDTQYFGPGTRLTVL.

This clonotype was picked up a small number of times. The junction and the germline gene differ at one end; a read error may be behind it. This sequence joins TRBV6-1 and TRBJ1-1; D call uncertain. This CDR3 is 10 amino acids long. Germline assignment: CDR1 MNHNS and CDR2 SASEGT. CDR3 bases: TGCAAGACCCCGGGTACTGAAGCTTTCTTT. It yields the protein CKTPGTEAFF.

This clonotype ranks as medium-sized (0.01 to 0.1%). V is TRBV6-1 and J is TRBJ2-1, with D possibly TRBD1 on 6 matching bases. Germline CDR1 is MNHNS and CDR2 is SASEGT. The CDR3 covers 16 residues. V dropped 5 bases and J dropped 6 bases, with 20 bases sitting between them. The CDR3 region has the DNA TGTGCCAGCAGTACACTTGACAGGTCTAGATCCAATGAGCAGTTCTTC. This translates into CASSTLDRSRSNEQFF.

This clonotype is labeled as large. The J gene is TRBJ2-5, the V gene TRBV7-2; 7 bases line up with TRBD2. Trimming took 5 bases from V and 11 from J; bases not matched to a gene: 11. Germline CDR1 is SGHTA and CDR2 is FQGNSA. The CDR3 spans 13 residues. CDR3 loop: CASSEGGDYQQYF. CDR3 sequence (DNA): TGTGCCAGCAGCGAAGGAGGGGACTATCAGCAGTACTTC.

This chain links TRBV6-6 with TRBJ1-5; TRBD1 might be the D (5 bases). The V gene's germline CDR1 is MNHNY and CDR2 SVGAGI (reference sequence). V lost 6 bases, J lost 11 bases, and 14 bases lay in between. The length of the CDR3 is 12 residues. The CDR3 here is CASSPPRGTQHF. CDR3 DNA sequence: TGTGCCAGCAGCCCCCCCCGGGGGACCCAGCATTTT.

CDR3 sequence reads: CASSLGEQYF. CDR3 bases: TGTGCCAGCAGCTTAGGCGAGCAGTACTTC. The chain uses TRBV7-2 and TRBJ2-5; no definite D call. Near its end, the DNA agrees better with TRBJ2-7, so the J call may be wrong. The CDR3 sequence is 10 residues long. The V gene's germline CDR1 is SGHTA and CDR2 FQGNSA.

The J gene is TRBJ2-1, the V gene TRBV7-6; 8 bases align to TRBD1. The DNA end favors TRBJ2-7, so the J call may be wrong. CDR3 length: 16 amino acids. CDR1 SGHVS and CDR2 FNYEAQ come from the germline V gene. For the CDR3, the DNA is TGTGCCAGCAGCCCACGACAGGGGAGCTCCTACAATGAGCAGTACTTC. Translation: CASSPRQGSSYNEQYF.

This clonotype was seen more than once but under ten times. The V call is TRBV6-1, the J call TRBJ2-3; D perhaps matches TRBD1 (5 bases). The V end lost 8 bases, the J end lost 2 bases, and 11 bases lay between the germline ends. This CDR3 contains 13 residues. From germline, CDR1 is MNHNS and CDR2 SASEGT. CDR3 loop: CASATDTTDTQYF. CDR3 DNA: TGTGCCAGCGCGACGGACACCACAGATACGCAGTATTTT.

By share, this clonotype ranks as medium-sized. The rearrangement links TRBV7-2 to TRBJ2-3; TRBD2 matches 11 bases. The CDR3 extends over 14 amino acids. The junction had 3 bases not matched to a gene; V was cut back by 5 bases and J by 5 bases. In germline, CDR1 is SGHTA, CDR2 FQGNSA. The DNA for the CDR3 is TGTGCCAGCAGCCTTGGACTAGCGGGAGATACGCAGTATTTT. Translating gives CASSLGLAGDTQYF.

This clonotype is judged medium-sized. The gene calls are TRBV7-2 and TRBJ2-1, with no clear D. The end of the DNA fits TRBJ2-7 better, so the J call may be wrong. Germline lookup yields CDR1 SGHTA and CDR2 FQGNSA. The CDR3 loop spans 13 amino acids. The CDR3 DNA reads as TGTGCCAGCAGCTTAGGCATGTACAATGAGCAGTACTTC. It encodes CASSLGMYNEQYF.